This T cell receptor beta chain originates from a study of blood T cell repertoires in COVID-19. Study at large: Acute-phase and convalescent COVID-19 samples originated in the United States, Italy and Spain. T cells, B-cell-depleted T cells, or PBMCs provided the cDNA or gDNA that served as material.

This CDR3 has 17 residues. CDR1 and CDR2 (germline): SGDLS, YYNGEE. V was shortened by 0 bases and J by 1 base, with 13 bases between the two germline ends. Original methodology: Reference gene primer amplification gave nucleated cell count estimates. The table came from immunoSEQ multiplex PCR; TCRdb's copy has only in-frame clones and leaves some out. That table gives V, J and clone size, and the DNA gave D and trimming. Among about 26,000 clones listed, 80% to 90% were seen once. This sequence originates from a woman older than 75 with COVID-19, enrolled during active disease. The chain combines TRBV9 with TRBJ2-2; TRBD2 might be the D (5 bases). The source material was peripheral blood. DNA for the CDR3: TGTGCCAGCAGCGTAGGCGGGTCTACCTTGAACACCGGGGAGCTGTTTTTT. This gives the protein CASSVGGSTLNTGELFF.